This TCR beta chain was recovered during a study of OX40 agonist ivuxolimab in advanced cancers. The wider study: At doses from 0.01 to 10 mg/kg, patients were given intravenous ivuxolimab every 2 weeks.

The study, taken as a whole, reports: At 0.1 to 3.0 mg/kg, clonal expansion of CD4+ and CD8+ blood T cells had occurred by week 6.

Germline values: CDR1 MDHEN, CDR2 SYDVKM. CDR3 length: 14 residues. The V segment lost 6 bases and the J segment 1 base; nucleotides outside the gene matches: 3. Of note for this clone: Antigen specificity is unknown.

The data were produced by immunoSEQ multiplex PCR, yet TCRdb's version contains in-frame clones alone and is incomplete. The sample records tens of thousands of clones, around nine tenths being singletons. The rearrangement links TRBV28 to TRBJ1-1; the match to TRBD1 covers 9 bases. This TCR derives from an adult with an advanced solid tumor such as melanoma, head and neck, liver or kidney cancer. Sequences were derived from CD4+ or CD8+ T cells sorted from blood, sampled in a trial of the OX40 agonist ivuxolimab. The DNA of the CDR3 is TGTGCCAGCAGAGCGGACAGGGGGAACACTGAAGCTTTCTTT. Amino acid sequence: CASRADRGNTEAFF.